This TCR beta chain appears in the sequencing data of a study of cytomegalovirus exposure and HLA in healthy donors. General study findings and limits: TCR beta V segments were, for the most part, productive about 87% or about 30% of the time in an earlier analysis. There were several of the most significant clusters that appeared linked to common viral pathogens in a later analysis.

The CDR3 sequence is 14 residues long. Germline V CDR1 and CDR2: SQVTM, ANQGSEA. V dropped 4 bases and J dropped 4; count of bases not matched to a gene: 6. This cohort consisted of healthy bone marrow donors. Note on this clone: Its target is unknown.

The PCR employed 60 Vbeta primers together with 13 Jbeta primers. The repertoire was sequenced with immunoSEQ multiplex PCR; TCRdb's copy has only in-frame clones and lacks some. The sample includes approximately 170,000 clones, 60% to 80% of them seen just once. The chain links TRBV29-1 to TRBJ1-5; 8 bases fit TRBD1. The sequenced sample was PBMCs. The source is a woman younger than 35 in good health and CMV-seronegative. CDR3 region: CSVGLGQGNQPQHF. CDR3 sequence (DNA): TGCAGCGTTGGATTAGGACAGGGTAATCAGCCCCAGCATTTT.